This note documents a single T cell receptor beta chain sequence. What antigen it recognizes has not been identified. Base qualities are not provided; no much larger clone lies one nucleotide away. TCRbeta CDR3 regions were amplified from genomic DNA using the immunoSEQ Assay, a bias-controlled multiplex PCR. In the paper's pipeline: Within the assay, amplification of reference gene primers was used to estimate how many nucleated cells each sample contained. To quantify the absolute abundance of each unique TCRbeta CDR3 rearrangement, sequence reads were collapsed and filtered. For each sample, productive Simpson clonality was calculated as the square root of Simpson's diversity index over productive rearrangements. TCRdb carries this immuneACCESS record with in-frame sequences only. Its versions omit some clonotypes, under half of them owing to an unresolved V gene in the studies checked, with the rest unexplained. V and J calls and clone size follow that table, whereas D and trimming were derived from the DNA. This sample is represented by tens of thousands of clones; over 75% of them were singletons. Of the sample, 33% is held by the ten largest clones.

Whole blood was collected in K2EDTA tubes by collaborating institutions according to the institutions' own protocols. For TCRbeta analysis, collaborators shipped samples in one of three forms: frozen whole blood, isolated PBMCs, or DNA extracted from either of those sample types. This sample was taken from a study of blood T cell repertoires in COVID-19 (dated by TCRdb to 2018 to 2020). Some background on the complete study: Collaborator samples came from the United States, Italy and Spain and covered acute and convalescent phases of COVID-19. Where HLA class I and class II types were available, the types were taken from metadata supplied by the sample provider, not from assay-based typing. The samples were drawn from two sources: the first 160 participants of the ongoing ImmuneRACE study, and about 1,300 subjects contributed by 6 global collaborators. Deeply sampled blood TCRbeta repertoires from subjects exposed to, actively infected with, or recovered from COVID-19 were included in the dataset. Nearly every sample came with metadata listing a de-identified subject ID, COVID-19 status, age in years and sex. The repertoires were released in a freely available public database intended as a resource for research on the immune response to SARS-CoV-2. The prospective study material was composed of cDNA or gDNA derived from T cells, B-cell-depleted T cells, or PBMCs.

Relative to germline, V is missing 3 bases and J is missing 4 bases, with 4 bases of the junction outside any gene match. CDR1 KGHDR and CDR2 SFDVKD were looked up in the germline V gene. Including the terminal cysteine and phenylalanine, the CDR3 comprises 14 residues. Only the CDR3 portion is preserved as DNA: 42 bases, with reading frame beginning at the first base. Broader findings and caveats from the paper: The amount of clinical and demographic metadata varied by source and participant and was provided uncurated.

Sequencing was done on a sample of peripheral blood. The TCR originated in a man in his 60s with acute or convalescent COVID-19. The V and J segments used are TRBV24-1 and TRBJ1-2; 7 bases in between match TRBD1. CDR3 reads: CATSDPRDSYGYTF. The DNA is TGTGCCACCAGTGATCCCCGGGACAGCTATGGCTACACCTTC.